A selection of T cell receptor beta chains follows, all from one sample in a study of T cell repertoires in cytomegalovirus infection. TCRdb used MiXCR to reprocess the reads, holding one entry per CDR3 protein. Here the sample spans 560,000 or so distinct CDR3 sequences, about 15% being singletons. Sequencing was performed on CD8+ T cells from PBMCs. Receptors originate from a human donor in good health (CMV status not recorded). Some clones in this sample may be carry-over from other donors' samples. Both conserved end residues are part of each CDR3. The D gene is left open where the match is weak. Expanded clones are given a class, and other clones once, few, many or no size at all.

TRBJ2-3 TRBD2 many TRBV4-2 CASSQEQAGGPTDTQYF TGTGCCAGCAGCCAAGAACAAGCGGGAGGGCCTACAGATACGCAGTATTTT
TRBJ2-2 NA few TRBV12-3/TRBV12-4 CASSLRPDGELFF TGTGCCAGCAGTTTGCGACCCGACGGGGAGCTGTTTTTT
TRBJ2-5 NA few TRBV27 CASSSWSRETQYF TGTGCCAGCAGTTCTTGGTCGAGGGAGACCCAGTACTTC
TRBJ1-2 TRBD1 few TRBV4-1 CASSPFGTGPNYGYTF TGCGCCAGCAGCCCTTTCGGGACAGGACCTAACTATGGCTACACCTTC
TRBJ1-2 NA NA TRBV5-1 CASSLEQTNYGYTF TGCGCCAGCAGCTTGGAACAGACCAACTATGGCTACACCTTC
TRBJ2-3 TRBD2 many TRBV10-3 CAIRQTSGVTDTQYF TGTGCCATCAGGCAGACTAGCGGGGTCACAGATACGCAGTATTTT
TRBJ1-4 NA few TRBV7-9 CASSLAVNRVSEKLFF TGTGCCAGCAGCTTAGCAGTGAATCGAGTAAGCGAAAAACTGTTTTTT
TRBJ2-3 TRBD2 few TRBV18 CASSPSGRGDTQYF TGTGCCAGCTCACCTAGCGGGAGAGGAGATACGCAGTATTTT
TRBJ2-7 TRBD2 few TRBV15 CATSREGTSAYYEQYF TGTGCCACCAGCAGAGAAGGGACTAGCGCTTACTACGAGCAGTACTTC
TRBJ2-7 NA many TRBV7-3 CASSPSHSYEQYF TGTGCCAGCAGCCCATCACATAGCTACGAGCAGTACTTC
TRBJ2-5 NA NA TRBV9 CASSVTQGNGETQYF TGTGCCAGCAGCGTGACCCAGGGGAATGGGGAGACCCAGTACTTC
TRBJ1-5 NA NA TRBV4-2 CASSHRGINQPQHF TGTGCCAGCAGCCATCGGGGAATTAATCAGCCCCAGCATTTT
TRBJ1-2 NA many TRBV4-1 CASSQSTVEPGGYTF TGCGCCAGCAGCCAGTCGACAGTCGAACCGGGGGGCTACACCTTC
TRBJ2-3 TRBD1 few TRBV19 CASSMLQGGDTQYF TGTGCCAGTAGTATGTTACAGGGGGGAGATACGCAGTATTTT
TRBJ2-5 TRBD1 many TRBV6-5 CASSYLTGGGVETQYF TGTGCCAGCAGTTACTTGACAGGGGGCGGCGTAGAGACCCAGTACTTC
TRBJ1-5 NA NA TRBV6-5 CASSGQINSNQPQHF TGTGCCAGCAGTGGACAGATCAATAGCAATCAGCCCCAGCATTTT
TRBJ1-3 NA NA TRBV5-1 CASSLTQQSSGNTIYF TGCGCCAGCAGCTTAACCCAACAGAGCTCTGGAAACACCATATATTTT
TRBJ2-7 TRBD1 NA TRBV6-1 CASSETGIPYEQYF TGTGCCAGCAGCGAGACAGGGATCCCCTACGAGCAGTACTTC
TRBJ2-1 NA few TRBV7-9 CASTTGYEQFF TGTGCCAGCACCACAGGGTATGAGCAGTTCTTC
TRBJ2-7 NA NA TRBV12-3/TRBV12-4 CASSLEQGIEQYF TGTGCCAGCAGTTTGGAACAGGGAATCGAGCAGTACTTC
TRBJ1-1 TRBD1 few TRBV29-1 CSVWGQGSTEAFF TGCAGCGTTTGGGGACAGGGTAGTACTGAAGCTTTCTTT
TRBJ2-7 NA few TRBV5-6 CASTPGRSSYEQYF TGTGCCAGCACCCCGGGACGGTCCTCCTACGAGCAGTACTTC
TRBJ1-1 TRBD1 NA TRBV5-6 CASSSPTGGRQEAFF TGTGCCAGCAGCTCACCCACAGGGGGCCGGCAAGAAGCTTTCTTT
TRBJ2-5 TRBD2 few TRBV6-4 CASSFLAGERETQYF TGTGCCAGCAGTTTCCTAGCGGGGGAGAGGGAGACCCAGTACTTC
TRBJ1-4 NA NA TRBV27 CVSSVGSANEKLFF TGTGTCAGCAGTGTAGGGTCGGCTAATGAAAAACTGTTTTTT
TRBJ2-3 NA many TRBV12-3/TRBV12-4 CASSLATPSTDTQYF TGTGCCAGCAGTTTAGCGACACCTAGCACAGATACGCAGTATTTT
TRBJ2-1 TRBD1 once TRBV5-4 CASSLGTAQANEQFF TGTGCCAGCAGCCTTGGGACAGCCCAGGCCAATGAGCAGTTCTTC
TRBJ1-1 NA many TRBV6-1 CATPDPLQAYTEAFF TGTGCCACCCCCGACCCCCTACAGGCCTACACTGAAGCTTTCTTT
TRBJ1-1 NA NA TRBV4-1 CASTARNTEAFF TGCGCCAGCACGGCCCGGAACACTGAAGCTTTCTTT
TRBJ2-5 TRBD2 many TRBV7-8 CASSLARLAGREKETQYF TGTGCCAGCAGCTTAGCGCGACTAGCGGGAAGAGAAAAGGAGACCCAGTACTTC
TRBJ2-1 NA few TRBV20-1 CSARLGREQFF TGCAGTGCCCGACTAGGCCGTGAGCAGTTCTTC
TRBJ1-1 NA many TRBV6-1 CASSEPWSNTEAFF TGTGCCAGCAGTGAACCATGGTCCAACACTGAAGCTTTCTTT
TRBJ2-1 NA few TRBV28 CASRDRATIDNEQFF TGTGCCAGCAGAGATCGTGCGACTATAGACAATGAGCAGTTCTTC
TRBJ1-5 TRBD1 NA TRBV15 CATSRAGGLNQPQHF TGTGCCACCAGCAGGGCAGGGGGCCTCAATCAGCCCCAGCATTTT
TRBJ2-5 TRBD2 many TRBV7-8 CASSHRLAETQETQYF TGTGCCAGCAGCCACAGACTAGCGGAGACCCAAGAGACCCAGTACTTC
TRBJ2-7 TRBD1 NA TRBV20-1 CSALHRDRGTYEQYF TGCAGTGCCCTACACCGGGACAGGGGTACCTACGAGCAGTACTTC
TRBJ1-5 NA many TRBV15 CATGEGSNQPQHF TGTGCCACCGGGGAGGGAAGCAATCAGCCCCAGCATTTT
TRBJ1-2 NA NA TRBV28 CASSLVGDTDYGYTF TGTGCCAGCAGTTTAGTCGGAGACACAGACTATGGCTACACCTTC
TRBJ1-5 TRBD1 many TRBV6-1 CASSSAGQDFMGNQPQHF TGTGCCAGCAGTTCCGCCGGACAGGACTTCATGGGGAATCAGCCCCAGCATTTT
TRBJ1-5 TRBD1 few TRBV9 CASSVGQGRGPQHF TGTGCCAGCAGCGTCGGACAGGGACGTGGGCCCCAGCATTTT
TRBJ2-5 TRBD2 many TRBV7-2 CASSLKSGTSGKETQYF TGTGCCAGCAGCTTAAAATCTGGGACTAGCGGGAAAGAGACCCAGTACTTC
TRBJ2-7 TRBD2 NA TRBV11-2 CASSTTERGLSYETYF TGTGCCAGCAGCACAACTGAGCGGGGGCTCTCCTACGAGACGTACTTC
TRBJ2-5 NA many TRBV7-9 CASSFGADGETQYF TGTGCCAGCAGCTTTGGAGCGGACGGGGAGACCCAGTACTTC
TRBJ2-3 NA many TRBV28 CASHRWGRPDTQYF TGTGCCAGCCATAGGTGGGGGAGGCCAGATACGCAGTATTTT
TRBJ1-1 NA NA TRBV27 CASSFRQYEVEAFF TGTGCCAGCAGTTTCCGGCAGTACGAAGTAGAAGCTTTCTTT
TRBJ2-1 TRBD2 many TRBV7-9 CASSQLAGGLRNEQFF TGTGCCAGCAGCCAACTAGCGGGAGGACTCAGGAATGAGCAGTTCTTC